One and the same sample provided the 10 T cell receptor beta chains below, sequenced in a study of Tregs in tolerant kidney transplant recipients. The table came from immunoSEQ multiplex PCR; TCRdb's copy has only in-frame clones and leaves some out. The clone table shows 2,600 or so clones, with the ten largest holding less than 45%. The nonmyeloablative bone marrow transplants came from related graft donors, with transient mixed chimerism. The material was CD8+ T cells from blood (PBMCs), obtained 6 months after the transplant. These receptors all come from a human patient who received a combined kidney and bone marrow transplant. Some T cells may trace back to the graft donor.

A note on this clone: Read data end 3 residues before the CDR3 end; the end is taken from the germline J gene. V and J are TRBV5-8 and TRBJ2-1; 12 bases agree with TRBD2. This CDR3 contains 15 residues. Germline V CDR1 and CDR2: SGHTS, YDEGEE. The V segment lost 4 bases and the J segment 8 bases; nucleotides outside the gene matches: 7. CDR3 region: CASSILAGGVYEQFF. The part of the CDR3 DNA that was read is TGTGCCAGCAGCATTCTAGCGGGAGGGGTTTATGAG.

Comment on this clone: The read comes to an end 3 residues before the CDR3 does, leaving the germline J gene to fill in the end. This chain links TRBV19 with TRBJ1-1; 10 bases map to TRBD1. J was trimmed by 5 bases and V by 9 bases; bases with no gene match: 12. There are 15 residues in the CDR3. Germline V CDR1 and CDR2: LNHDA, SQIVND (reference sequence). The CDR3 reads CASLNWDRGNTEAFF. The CDR3 DNA, read in part, is TGTGCCAGCCTAAATTGGGACAGGGGAAATACTGAA.

As for this clone: Coverage ceases 3 residues before the CDR3 finishes, and the germline J gene fills in the end. The chain couples TRBV11-2 to TRBJ2-2; 9 nucleotides match TRBD2. This CDR3 contains 14 residues. V lost 6 bases and J lost 6; bases outside the gene matches: 5. Germline V gene lookup returns CDR1 SGHAT and CDR2 FQNNGV. The part of the CDR3 DNA that was read is TGTGCCAGCAGTTCCGGGACTAGCCCCGGGGAG. Residues: CASSSGTSPGE. The whole CDR3 sequence reads CASSSGTSPGELFF.

Judged by frequency, this clone is medium-sized. Read coverage stops 3 residues before the CDR3 terminus; the germline J gene supplies the remainder. The V and J genes are TRBV6-1 and TRBJ1-1, with D hard to call. Germline assignment: CDR1 MNHNS and CDR2 SASEGT. V lost 3 bases, J lost 3 bases, and 8 bases lay in between. The CDR3 extends over 13 amino acids. The CDR3 spells CASSEWPYTEAFF. Incomplete CDR3 DNA: TGTGCCAGCAGTGAGTGGCCCTACACTGAA.

Concerning this clone itself: Read sequence stops 3 residues before the CDR3 end, and the germline J gene provides the missing end. V and J are TRBV28 and TRBJ2-7; 9 bases line up with TRBD1. Germline loops: CDR1 MDHEN, CDR2 SYDVKM. CDR3 length: 15 amino acids. Trimming removed 5 bases from V and 6 bases from J; junction bases left unmatched: 11. CDR3 bases read: TGTGCCAGCAGTCCCTCGAACCGGGACAGGGTCGAG. Translation gives CASSPSNRDRVE. The complete CDR3 reads CASSPSNRDRVEQYF.

By frequency, this clone is medium-sized. The read terminates 3 residues before the CDR3 end, so the remaining end is supplied by the germline J gene. The V call is TRBV9, the J call TRBJ2-1; the match to TRBD2 covers 11 bases. The CDR3 has 19 residues. The trim removed 1 base at V and 6 bases at J, leaving 15 bases unmatched. Germline-derived CDR1 and CDR2 are SGDLS and YYNGEE. CDR3 bases read: TGTGCCAGCAGCGTAATTAGTTCCGGGACTAGCGGAGGGAGCAATGAG. This translates into CASSVISSGTSGGSNE. The CDR3 reads in full as CASSVISSGTSGGSNEQFF.

Of note for this clone: The read halts 3 residues ahead of the CDR3 end, with the missing end drawn from the germline J gene. J is TRBJ1-1 and V is TRBV5-1; the D is unclear. The V end lost 0 bases, the J end lost 0 bases, and 12 bases lay between the germline ends. CDR1 SGHRS and CDR2 YFSETQ come from the germline V gene. This CDR3 spans 16 amino acids. The DNA read from the CDR3 is TGCGCCAGCAGCTTGGCCGCCTCGGGGATGAACACTGAA. It is translated as CASSLAASGMNTE. The entire CDR3 reads CASSLAASGMNTEAFF.

As to this clone: The read finishes 3 residues shy of the CDR3 end, and the germline J gene is used to complete it. V usage is TRBV9 and J usage is TRBJ2-7; D gene unclear. CDR3 size: 14 residues. Trimming stripped 0 bases from V and 6 bases from J, with 13 bases between. Germline CDR1 reads SGDLS; CDR2 reads YYNGEE. CDR3: CASSVGVDSPEQYF. The sequenced CDR3 bases are TGTGCCAGCAGCGTAGGGGTCGACTCCCCCGAG. The full variable domain, with the rest looked up from reference TRBV9 and TRBJ2-7, is DSGVTQTPKHLITATGQRVTLRCSPRSGDLSVYWYQQSLDQGLQFLIQYYNGEERAKGNILERFSAQQFPDLHSELNLSSLELGDSALYFCASSVGVDSPEQYFGPGTRLTVT.

The CDR3 sequence: CASSPRTAAPYTDTQYF. The part of the CDR3 DNA that was read is TGTGCCAGCAGCCCGCGGACAGCTGCCCCTTATACAGATACG. The chain combines TRBV9 with TRBJ2-3; D may be TRBD1 (6 bases). The read ends 3 residues shy of where the CDR3 ends; the end is completed using the germline J gene. The germline gives CDR1 SGDLS, CDR2 YYNGEE. This CDR3 is built from 17 residues. Between the trimmed V and J ends, which lost 4 bases and 3 bases, there was a span of 21 bases.

Concerning this clone: The junction differs from germline at one of its ends, possibly a read error. The CDR3 end lies 3 residues beyond the end of the read and is filled in from the germline J gene. The gene calls are TRBV5-1 and TRBJ2-1; D might be TRBD1 (6 bases). Per germline, CDR1 SGHRS and CDR2 YFSETQ. The CDR3 loop spans 13 amino acids. Partial CDR3 DNA: TGCGCCAGCACCTTGGGACACCTCAATGAG. Residues: CASTLGHLNE. The CDR3 reads in full as CASTLGHLNEQFF.